A single sample gave rise to the 24 T cell receptor beta chains below, sequenced in a study of cytomegalovirus exposure and HLA in healthy donors. The PCR employed 60 Vbeta primers together with 13 Jbeta primers. Method: immunoSEQ multiplex PCR; TCRdb's copy keeps in-frame clones and lacks some. The data contain around 150,000 clones, about 72% of them singletons. The sequenced material came from PBMCs. All receptors come from a man between 60 and 75 years old in good health and CMV-seronegative.

The chain joins TRBV9 to TRBJ2-5; D perhaps matches TRBD2 (5 bases). The CDR3 spans 15 residues. V was pared by 4 bases and J by 5 bases, with 18 bases between. Germline lookup yields CDR1 SGDLS and CDR2 YYNGEE. In nucleotides, the CDR3 is TGTGCCAGCAGCCGTGTGGTGGGAGCCGGGGAGACCCAGTACTTC. Its translation is CASSRVVGAGETQYF.

The CDR3 DNA sequence: TGTGCCTGGAGCGCTCCAGGGCCACCCCTCCACTTT. Residues: CAWSAPGPPLHF. This sequence joins TRBV30 and TRBJ1-6; possibly TRBD1 for D (5 bases). Germline CDR1 and CDR2: GTSNPN and SVGIG (reference sequence). CDR3 length: 12 amino acids. The germline V and J ends were trimmed by 3 bases and 11 bases, with 11 bases remaining between them.

The chain recombines TRBV5-4 with TRBJ2-5, with D possibly TRBD2 on 7 matching bases. The CDR3 consists of 15 residues. Germline values: CDR1 SGHNT, CDR2 YYREEE (reference sequence). The germline V and J ends were trimmed by 4 bases and 1 base, with 14 bases remaining between them. The CDR3 region has the DNA TGTGCCAGCAGCAGGGGGAGGGTGAGCCAAGAGACCCAGTACTTC. Translation gives CASSRGRVSQETQYF.

V usage is TRBV19 and J usage is TRBJ2-3, with 12 positions matching TRBD2. CDR3 length: 16 residues. Losses at the gene ends were 5 bases for V and 7 bases for J; bases not matched to a gene: 10. CDR1 LNHDA and CDR2 SQIVND come from the germline V gene (reference sequence). The CDR3: CASSLIPGLAGYTQYF. Written as DNA, the CDR3 is TGTGCCAGTAGTCTAATACCGGGACTAGCGGGTTATACGCAGTATTTT.

The V and J genes are TRBV28 and TRBJ2-7; 8 bases fit TRBD2. From germline, CDR1 is MDHEN and CDR2 SYDVKM. J gave up 0 bases and V 3 bases, and 4 bases lay outside the gene matches. This CDR3 has 15 residues. CDR3 loop: CASSFRGGLSYEQYF. The CDR3 bases are TGTGCCAGCAGTTTCCGGGGGGGGCTCTCCTACGAGCAGTACTTC.

This chain connects TRBV18 to TRBJ2-7; possibly TRBD2 for D (6 bases). CDR1 and CDR2 (germline): KGHSH, LQKENI. CDR3 length: 14 residues. Trimming left V 6 bases short and J 3 bases short, with 15 bases between. The CDR3 region has the DNA TGTGCCAGCTCCCCTCAGGAGGGGCTCTACGAGCAGTACTTC. Protein sequence: CASSPQEGLYEQYF.

V is TRBV5-4 and J is TRBJ2-3, with a weak D call TRBD1 (5 bases). This CDR3 comprises 16 residues. The V gene lost 0 bases and the J gene lost 0 bases, with 11 bases spanning the gap. Germline lookup yields CDR1 SGHNT and CDR2 YYREEE (reference sequence). DNA for the CDR3: TGTGCCAGCAGCTTGGGGGGCCTGGGGAGCACAGATACGCAGTATTTT. This encodes CASSLGGLGSTDTQYF.

V usage is TRBV19 and J usage is TRBJ2-1, with D unresolved. The CDR3 spans 15 residues. Trimming left V 10 bases short and J 0 bases short, with 16 bases between. Germline V gene sequence: CDR1 LNHDA, CDR2 SQIVND (reference sequence). CDR3 nucleotides: TGTGCCACTAACCCCGGCCCGGGCTCCTACAATGAGCAGTTCTTC. Encoded protein: CATNPGPGSYNEQFF.

The chain recombines TRBV7-2 with TRBJ2-1; 10 bases line up with TRBD2. The CDR3 has 15 amino acids. Germline CDR1 SGHTA, CDR2 FQGNSA. The ends lost 3 bases at V and 4 bases at J; junction bases unmatched: 3. The CDR3 sequence: CASSFLAGDYNEQFF. For the CDR3, the DNA is TGTGCCAGCAGCTTTCTAGCGGGGGATTACAATGAGCAGTTCTTC.

This chain joins TRBV4-3 and TRBJ2-3; the match to TRBD2 covers 7 bases. This CDR3 region has 16 residues. Germline assignment: CDR1 LGHNA and CDR2 YSLEER. V was pared by 2 bases and J by 1 base, with 6 bases of the junction left unmatched. CDR3 nucleotide sequence: TGCGCCAGCAGCCAAAGCGGGATGGACGGCACAGATACGCAGTATTTT. It codes for CASSQSGMDGTDTQYF.

The chain couples TRBV7-9 to TRBJ2-2; perhaps TRBD1 as D (6 bases). Germline-derived CDR1 and CDR2 are SEHNR and FQNEAQ (reference sequence). Trimming removed 5 bases from V and 6 bases from J, with 13 bases in between. The CDR3 length is 14 residues. The CDR3 region has the DNA TGTGCCAGCAGCCCCCTTGGACAGCCCGGGGAGCTGTTTTTT. Encoded protein: CASSPLGQPGELFF.

V is TRBV13 and J is TRBJ2-5; D perhaps matches TRBD1 (6 bases). The V end was cut by 4 bases, the J end by 2 bases, with 17 bases between. CDR1 is PRHDT, CDR2 FYEKMQ, per germline (reference sequence). The CDR3 runs to 16 residues. CDR3 sequence reads: CASSSMGDTYQETQYF. CDR3 DNA sequence: TGTGCCAGCAGCTCAATGGGGGACACCTATCAAGAGACCCAGTACTTC.

This chain uses TRBV19 with TRBJ2-3, with 10 bases aligning to TRBD2. Unmatched junction bases numbered 5, after V lost 7 bases and J lost 1 base. CDR3 length: 15 amino acids. CDR1 and CDR2 from the germline V gene are LNHDA and SQIVND (reference sequence). The DNA for the CDR3 is TGTGCCAGTAAATCCCTAGCGGGGGGCACAGATACGCAGTATTTT. Translation gives CASKSLAGGTDTQYF. Full variable domain (missing parts from reference TRBV19 and TRBJ2-3): DGGITQSPKYLFRKEGQNVTLSCEQNLNHDAMYWYRQDPGQGLRLIYYSQIVNDFQKGDIAEGYSVSREKKESFPLTVTSAQKNPTAFYLCASKSLAGGTDTQYFGPGTRLTVL.

The chain is built from TRBV5-4 and TRBJ2-1, with 13 bases that match TRBD2. V lost 4 bases and J lost 8; bases outside the gene matches: 6. The V gene's germline CDR1 is SGHNT and CDR2 YYREEE (reference sequence). This CDR3 spans 15 amino acids. The CDR3 here is CASSPGLAGVYEQFF. CDR3 in DNA: TGTGCCAGCAGCCCAGGACTAGCGGGAGTATATGAGCAGTTCTTC.

This rearrangement joins TRBV9 to TRBJ2-5; 12 bases match TRBD2. CDR3 size: 16 residues. Germline V gene data show CDR1 as SGDLS and CDR2 as YYNGEE. The V gene end was trimmed by 4 bases and the J gene end by 7 bases; junction bases not matched to a gene: 11. CDR3 bases: TGTGCCAGCAGCTTAAGTGGACTAGCGGGGACGGGGACCCAGTACTTC. Its protein product is CASSLSGLAGTGTQYF.

CDR3: CASSLDRGPETQYF. The CDR3 DNA reads as TGTGCCAGCAGCTTGGACAGGGGGCCAGAGACCCAGTACTTC. The V gene is TRBV7-2, the J gene TRBJ2-5; 11 bases map to TRBD1. CDR3 length: 14 residues. The junction had 1 base not matched to a gene; V was cut back by 3 bases and J by 4 bases. Looked up from germline, CDR1 is SGHTA and CDR2 is FQGNSA.

The chain is built from TRBV6-5 and TRBJ2-7; a possible D gene is TRBD2 (6 bases). The CDR3 totals 12 residues. Trimming removed 5 bases at V and 7 bases at J, with 12 bases between. Germline assignment: CDR1 MNHEY and CDR2 SVGAGI. CDR3 sequence reads: CASSRGTGEQYF. In DNA form, the CDR3 reads TGTGCCAGCAGTCGGGGGACCGGGGAGCAGTACTTC.

The CDR3 DNA reads as TGTGCCAGCAGCCAGAGGACAGCCTTAGACACTGAAGCTTTCTTT. Protein sequence: CASSQRTALDTEAFF. V gene TRBV7-9 combines with J gene TRBJ1-1, with D possibly being TRBD1 (6 bases). Germline-derived CDR1 and CDR2 are SEHNR and FQNEAQ (reference sequence). The CDR3 covers 15 residues. Trimming removed 5 bases at V and 3 bases at J, with 16 bases between.

The rearrangement joins TRBV9 to TRBJ2-3, with 7 bases that match TRBD1. The V and J ends lost 4 bases and 1 base, in that order; junction bases with no gene match: 12. There are 17 residues in the CDR3. In germline, CDR1 is SGDLS, CDR2 YYNGEE. As DNA, the CDR3 is TGTGCCAGCAGCCCTTCCCCGACAGGGTTGGGCACAGATACGCAGTATTTT. It specifies CASSPSPTGLGTDTQYF.

The genes are TRBV7-2 and TRBJ1-2; tentatively, D is TRBD1 (6 bases). V was clipped by 2 bases and J by 4 bases, with 11 bases between them. In germline, CDR1 is SGHTA, CDR2 FQGNSA. There are 14 residues in the CDR3. For the CDR3, the DNA is TGTGCCAGCAGCTTACTGCAGGGGATCTATGGCTACACCTTC. It codes for CASSLLQGIYGYTF. The full variable domain, with the rest looked up from reference TRBV7-2 and TRBJ1-2, is GAGVSQSPSNKVTEKGKDVELRCDPISGHTALYWYRQSLGQGLEFLIYFQGNSAPDKSGLPSDRFSAERTGGSVSTLTIQRTQQEDSAVYLCASSLLQGIYGYTFGSGTRLTVV.

The chain recombines TRBV18 with TRBJ1-5; unclear D gene. Germline V gene lookup returns CDR1 KGHSH and CDR2 LQKENI. The CDR3 spans 13 residues. V was trimmed by 2 bases and J by 7 bases, leaving 9 bases between them. DNA of the CDR3: TGTGCCAGCTCACCAATGACTGCCCAGCCCCAGCATTTT. This translates into CASSPMTAQPQHF.

This sequence joins TRBV27 and TRBJ1-1, with D possibly being TRBD1 (6 bases). The CDR3 runs 13 residues. CDR1 and CDR2 from the germline V gene are MNHEY and SMNVEV (reference sequence). The germline V and J ends were trimmed by 7 bases and 4 bases, with 13 bases remaining between them. The CDR3 region has the DNA TGTGCCAGCAACTTTCAACAGGGCACTGAAGCTTTCTTT. Its protein product is CASNFQQGTEAFF.

The chain has TRBV5-4 and TRBJ2-2, with no clear D. Germline V lookup: CDR1 SGHNT, CDR2 YYREEE (reference sequence). V lost 1 base, J lost 5 bases, and 9 bases lay in between. CDR3 size: 14 residues. CDR3 sequence (DNA): TGTGCCAGCAGCTTGCCGCTCGGGACCGGGGAGCTGTTTTTT. Translated: CASSLPLGTGELFF.

The J gene is TRBJ2-7, the V gene TRBV7-9; the match to TRBD2 covers 11 bases. Looked up from germline, CDR1 is SEHNR and CDR2 is FQNEAQ (reference sequence). Trimming cost V 4 bases and J 6 bases; bases outside gene matches: 5. The CDR3 is 14 residues long. CDR3 DNA sequence: TGTGCCAGCAGCTCGGGACTAGCGGTTTCCGAGCAGTACTTC. Its protein product is CASSSGLAVSEQYF.